The clone carrying this T cell receptor (beta chain) was detected only once. The target antigen is unknown. Only in-frame clones appear in the TCRdb table, and some are missing; sequencing was by immunoSEQ multiplex PCR. The sample includes 34,000 or so clones, over 70% of them seen just once. The data originate from a study of T cells in narcolepsy. Study-level results: Autoreactive clonotypes reportedly recurred in blood of same and different patients, not controls.

Sequenced material: memory (CD45RA-) CD4+ T cells from blood. The receptor was isolated from a human donor in good health.

The CDR3 here is CATSPGDNYGYTF. The CDR3 DNA reads TGCGCCACCTCCCCAGGGGATAACTATGGCTACACCTTC. This chain links TRBV5-1 with TRBJ1-2, with D possibly being TRBD1 (6 bases). Trimming removed 9 bases at V and 1 base at J, with 13 bases between. Germline values: CDR1 SGHRS, CDR2 YFSETQ. This CDR3 is built from 13 residues.